This TCR beta chain was sequenced for a study of technical replicates of blood from a handful of donors. Libraries were prepared by immunoSEQ multiplex PCR; TCRdb keeps only in-frame clonotypes and omits some of them. Among around 62,000 clones listed, 95% to 98% were seen once. Per the germline V gene, CDR1 is ENHRY and CDR2 is SYGVKD. The CDR3 contains 14 residues. The junction had 1 base not matched to a gene; V was cut back by 0 bases and J by 3 bases. The sequence came from a human donor in good health. The sample taken for sequencing was T cells isolated from PBMCs. The rearrangement uses TRBV10-3 and TRBJ2-7; 8 nucleotides match TRBD1. This chain's CDR3 is CAISESGTGYEQYF. As DNA, the CDR3 is TGTGCCATCAGTGAGTCGGGGACAGGCTACGAGCAGTACTTC.